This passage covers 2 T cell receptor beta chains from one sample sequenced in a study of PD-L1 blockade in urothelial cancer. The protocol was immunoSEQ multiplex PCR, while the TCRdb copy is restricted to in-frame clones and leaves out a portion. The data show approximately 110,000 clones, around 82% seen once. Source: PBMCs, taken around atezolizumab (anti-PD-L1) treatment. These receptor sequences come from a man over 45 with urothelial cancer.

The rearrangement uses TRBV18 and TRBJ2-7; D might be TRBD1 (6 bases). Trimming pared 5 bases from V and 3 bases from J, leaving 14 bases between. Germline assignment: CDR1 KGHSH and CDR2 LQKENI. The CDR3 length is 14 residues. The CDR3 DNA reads TGTGCCAGCTCAGCGAACAGGGATAGCTACGAGCAGTACTTC. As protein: CASSANRDSYEQYF.

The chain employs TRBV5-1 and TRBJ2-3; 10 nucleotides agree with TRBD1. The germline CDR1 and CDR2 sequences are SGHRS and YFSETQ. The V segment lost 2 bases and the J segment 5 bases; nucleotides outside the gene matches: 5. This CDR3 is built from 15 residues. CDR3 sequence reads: CASSFPGQGQDTQYF. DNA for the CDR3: TGCGCCAGCAGCTTCCCGGGACAGGGGCAAGATACGCAGTATTTT.